The entry below gives a single T cell receptor (beta chain) sequence along with its context. What it recognizes is unknown. The data are from a study of T-cell memory formation after mild COVID-19. Background on the study: Largely donor-specific sequence clusters came from a couple of donors. Findings of the study overall: Later expanders leaned CD4+, whereas day 15 to 85 contracting clones were balanced CD4/CD8. Pre-infection memory carried some responding clones, suggesting that cross-reactive memory joined.

Trimming took off 10 bases at V and 0 bases at J, with 9 bases between the two ends. CDR1 is SNHLY, CDR2 FYNNEI, per germline. This CDR3 is 13 amino acids long. With constant-segment primers, 5'RACE yielded cDNA libraries of TCR alpha and TCR beta that carried sample barcodes and UMIs. A single record per CDR3 protein comes from TCRdb applying MiXCR to the 5' RACE reads. Found here are roughly 500,000 distinct CDR3 sequences, 20% of them singletons; the top ten hold 9.5% to 15%. The sequence derives from an adult woman who had mild COVID-19 (a few samples of this study predate the infection). Cell type and time point are not known. Sequenced: PBMCs or a T cell subset sorted from them (not recorded which). V gene TRBV2 combines with J gene TRBJ2-2, with D possibly matching TRBD1 (6 bases). The CDR3 sequence is CATQGANTGELFF. DNA for the CDR3: TGTGCCACACAGGGAGCGAACACCGGGGAGCTGTTTTTT.